The 6 T cell receptor beta chains below come from one sample, sequenced in a study of metastatic and nonmetastatic thyroid tumors. TCRdb reanalyzed the PCR reads with MiXCR. Of just under 45,000 clones listed, approximately 3% are singletons. Patients had received no treatment of any kind before thyroid surgery. Sample: blood. These receptors were collected from a female donor with papillary thyroid cancer or a benign thyroid nodule (not recorded which). Some clones in this sample may be carry-over from other donors' samples.

This clone was seen ten or more times. This sequence joins TRBV4-2 and TRBJ2-3, with D possibly TRBD2 on 6 matching bases. The CDR3 runs to 15 residues. Germline V gives CDR1 LGHNA, CDR2 YNFKEQ. Trimming removed 2 bases from V and 4 bases from J, with 13 bases in between. The CDR3 spells CASSQPGRGADTQYF. CDR3 DNA sequence: TGTGCCAGCAGCCAACCCGGGCGGGGCGCAGATACGCAGTATTTT.

This clone appeared many times. This rearrangement joins TRBV20-1 to TRBJ1-1; D is possibly TRBD1 (6 bases). The germline V gene encodes CDR1 DFQATT and CDR2 SNEGSKA (reference sequence). The ends were cut back, 1 base at V and 1 base at J, with 13 bases in the middle. This CDR3 region has 15 residues. The chain's CDR3 is CSARGLGQTNTEAFF. The DNA for the CDR3 is TGCAGTGCTAGAGGACTCGGACAGACGAACACTGAAGCTTTCTTT.

This clone was picked up a small number of times. V is TRBV4-1 and J is TRBJ2-7; 13 nucleotides align to TRBD2. The CDR3 has 15 residues. In germline, CDR1 is MGHRA, CDR2 YSYEKL. Losses at the gene ends were 1 base for V and 3 bases for J; bases not matched to a gene: 0. In DNA form, the CDR3 reads TGCGCCAGCAGCCAAGGACTAGCGGGAGGCTACGAGCAGTACTTC. This encodes CASSQGLAGGYEQYF.

This chain links TRBV20-1 with TRBJ2-3; 9 nucleotides align to TRBD1. With V trimmed by 3 bases and J by 6 bases, 10 bases remained unmatched. Germline-derived CDR1 and CDR2 are DFQATT and SNEGSKA (reference sequence). There are 15 residues in the CDR3. The CDR3 nucleotides are TGCAGTGCTAGCGCAGGGACAGGGTCCGGGGATACGCAGTATTTT. Translated: CSASAGTGSGDTQYF.

At least ten counts were recorded for this clone. The chain is built from TRBV12-3 or TRBV12-4 and TRBJ2-1; no clear D gene. Trimming removed 4 bases from V and 2 bases from J, with 0 bases in between. CDR3 length equals 11 residues. CDR3 nucleotide sequence: TGTGCCAGCAGTTCCTACAATGAGCAGTTCTTC. It codes for CASSSYNEQFF.

This clone was seen a handful of times. This sequence joins TRBV6-1 and TRBJ1-4; no clear D. The germline V and J ends were trimmed by 2 bases and 4 bases, with 14 bases remaining between them. Per the germline V gene, CDR1 is MNHNS and CDR2 is SASEGT. The CDR3 runs to 16 residues. CDR3 coding DNA: TGTGCCAGCAGTGAATCAGATTCCGTCGGTAATGAAAAACTGTTTTTT. It translates to CASSESDSVGNEKLFF.